Sequencing of this T cell receptor (beta chain) was carried out in a study of radiotherapy plus CTLA-4 blockade in lung cancer (dated 2018 in TCRdb). General notes on the study: Among the enrolled patients, about 19% had an objective response, and less than 40% reached disease control.

Receptor amplification or capture employed the immunoSEQ multiplex PCR assay. TCRdb limited this immuneACCESS table to in-frame rearrangements with V and J called. A share of clones is missing; checked studies link under half to unresolved V genes, and the rest is unexplained. This sample holds roughly 110,000 clones; roughly 84% were observed only once. The ten largest clones take up under 2.5% of the sample. Concerning this clone itself: The clone's antigen remains unknown. The record has no base qualities; no much larger clone is one base away.

Via the germline V gene, CDR1 is SGHDT and CDR2 YYEEEE. The cysteine opens and the phenylalanine closes a CDR3 of 13 amino acids. Only the CDR3 DNA stays, 39 bases, in frame from base 1. V is reduced by 2 bases and J by 1 base, leaving a spacing of 6 bases between them. The full study reports these points: The strongest predictors of response were reported to be early dynamic shifts in blood T cell clones along with a rise in serum interferon-beta following radiation. TCR clones derived from tumors expanded in peripheral blood after treatment with radiotherapy and ipilimumab.

Focal radiation therapy combined with CTLA-4 blockade (ipilimumab) was tested in patients with chemo-refractory metastatic non-small-cell lung cancer. Sequencing was performed on peripheral blood, taken from a patient treated with radiotherapy plus ipilimumab. The chain is encoded by TRBV5-6 joined to TRBJ2-5, and possibly TRBD2, on 5 matching bases. The receptor's source is a human donor with non-small cell lung cancer that progressed on radiotherapy plus ipilimumab. Some clones in this sample may be carry-over from other donors' samples. At the DNA level, the sequence is TGTGCCAGCAGCTTCGGAGGCCAAGAGACCCAGTACTTC. It codes for CASSFGGQETQYF.